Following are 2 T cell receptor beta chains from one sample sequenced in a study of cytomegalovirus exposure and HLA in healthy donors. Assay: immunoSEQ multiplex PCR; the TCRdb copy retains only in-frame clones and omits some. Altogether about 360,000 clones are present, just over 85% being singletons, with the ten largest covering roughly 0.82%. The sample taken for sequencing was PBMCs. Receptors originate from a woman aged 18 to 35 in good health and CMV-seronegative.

As DNA, the CDR3 is TGTGCCAGCAGCGGCCGGGACAGAAATAATTCACCCCTCCACTTT. It translates to CASSGRDRNNSPLHF. V gene TRBV9 combines with J gene TRBJ1-6; 7 bases line up with TRBD1. Per the germline V gene, CDR1 is SGDLS and CDR2 is YYNGEE. This CDR3 region has 15 residues. V trimming: 3 bases; J trimming: 5 bases; junction bases outside the gene matches: 5.

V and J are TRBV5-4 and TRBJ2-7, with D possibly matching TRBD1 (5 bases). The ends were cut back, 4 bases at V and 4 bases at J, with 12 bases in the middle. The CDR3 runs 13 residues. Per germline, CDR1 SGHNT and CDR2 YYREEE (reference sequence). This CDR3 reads CASSPTTEYEQYF. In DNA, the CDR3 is TGTGCCAGCAGCCCTACGACAGAATACGAGCAGTACTTC.